The 20 T cell receptor beta chains in this list originate from one sample, sequenced in a study of T cells in Graves' hyperthyroidism and ophthalmopathy. TCR beta CDR3 sequences were amplified from RNA transcripts. TCR CDR3 regions were first amplified by RT-PCR with HTBI primers. In TCRdb, the multiplex PCR reads were re-called with MiXCR into one record per CDR3 protein. This table has a few hundred thousand distinct CDR3 sequences, around 16% appearing once. Sequencing used blood. The receptors were gathered from a woman aged 25 to 39 with Graves' hyperthyroidism.

This clonotype was seen a handful of times. A clone one base away is much larger, so this may be a read error. This chain uses TRBV7-2 with TRBJ2-3; D is unresolved. Trimming pared 6 bases from V and 1 base from J, leaving 8 bases between. CDR1 and CDR2 (germline): SGHTA, FQGNSA. The CDR3 totals 13 residues. The CDR3 region is CASSRSCTDTQYF. The CDR3 DNA is TGTGCCAGCAGTCGTAGCTGCACAGATACGCAGTATTTT.

V gene TRBV5-5 combines with J gene TRBJ2-2, with unresolved D. This CDR3 has 14 residues. Germline CDR1 and CDR2: SGHKS and YYEKEE (reference sequence). Trimming took 1 base from V and 3 from J, leaving 7 bases between them. This chain's CDR3 is CASSLSEDTGELFF. The CDR3 region has the DNA TGTGCCAGCAGCTTGTCCGAAGACACCGGGGAGCTGTTTTTT.

This clonotype has a handful of counts. The chain uses TRBV6-1 and TRBJ2-7; weak D call: TRBD1 (6 bases). The germline gives CDR1 MNHNS, CDR2 SASEGT. CDR3 length: 15 residues. Trimming took 4 bases from V and 2 from J, leaving 15 bases between them. The CDR3 protein is CASSGTATSAYEQYF. In nucleotides, the CDR3 is TGTGCCAGCAGTGGGACAGCAACCAGCGCCTACGAGCAGTACTTC.

With regard to this clonotype: This may arise from a read error, as a much more abundant clone is one base away. The chain links TRBV28 to TRBJ2-7; TRBD1 matches 7 bases. CDR1 MDHEN and CDR2 SYDVKM come from the germline V gene. CDR3 size: 16 residues. The junction had 12 bases not matched to a gene; V was cut back by 5 bases and J by 2 bases. This chain's CDR3 is CASSGRYRGPPYEQYF. Here the CDR3 DNA reads TGTGCCAGCAGTGGCCGGTACAGGGGACCCCCCTACGAGCAGTACTTC.

The chain couples TRBV7-3 to TRBJ2-2; 7 bases are a match to TRBD2. V shed 2 bases and J 7 bases; nucleotides not matched to a gene: 7. The CDR3 has 15 residues. Germline V gene data show CDR1 as SGHTA and CDR2 as FQGTGA. CDR3: CASSLGSGGGGELFF. The DNA of the CDR3 is TGTGCCAGCAGCTTAGGATCGGGGGGTGGCGGGGAGCTGTTTTTT.

This clonotype was counted many times. The rearrangement joins TRBV24-1 to TRBJ1-1, with D unclear. The CDR3 has 11 residues. The V end lost 6 bases, the J end lost 11 bases, and 12 bases lay between the germline ends. Per germline, CDR1 KGHDR and CDR2 SFDVKD. The CDR3 spells CATSSGNRAFF. The CDR3 region has the DNA TGTGCCACCAGTTCTGGGAATAGGGCTTTCTTT.

Ten or more counts support this clonotype. The chain joins TRBV7-9 to TRBJ2-1; TRBD2 agrees at 7 bases. The V gene end was trimmed by 1 base and the J gene end by 0 bases; junction bases not matched to a gene: 6. CDR1 and CDR2 from the germline V gene are SEHNR and FQNEAQ (reference sequence). The CDR3 length is 17 residues. CDR3 residues: CASSLDLAVLSYNEQFF. DNA of the CDR3: TGTGCCAGCAGCTTAGATCTAGCGGTCCTCTCCTACAATGAGCAGTTCTTC.

This clonotype has a count of ten or more. This sequence joins TRBV7-2 and TRBJ1-4; perhaps TRBD1 as D (6 bases). The CDR3 has 14 residues. The V gene lost 6 bases and the J gene lost 0 bases, with 8 bases spanning the gap. The germline V gene encodes CDR1 SGHTA and CDR2 FQGNSA. CDR3 in DNA: TGTGCCAGCAGTCGGACAGCAACTAATGAAAAACTGTTTTTT. Residues: CASSRTATNEKLFF. Together with reference TRBV7-2 and TRBJ1-4, the CDR3 gives the full variable domain: GAGVSQSPSNKVTEKGKDVELRCDPISGHTALYWYRQSLGQGLEFLIYFQGNSAPDKSGLPSDRFSAERTGGSVSTLTIQRTQQEDSAVYLCASSRTATNEKLFFGSGTQLSVL.

The chain uses TRBV9 and TRBJ2-3; D gene ambiguous. The CDR3 totals 15 residues. Per germline, CDR1 SGDLS and CDR2 YYNGEE. Trimming left V 1 base short and J 0 bases short, with 9 bases between. The CDR3 DNA follows: TGTGCCAGCAGCGTAAGAGCTCCTAGCACAGATACGCAGTATTTT. Translation: CASSVRAPSTDTQYF.

The chain uses TRBV29-1 and TRBJ2-3; 7 bases match TRBD1. The junction had 8 bases not matched to a gene; V was cut back by 7 bases and J by 1 base. CDR1 SQVTM and CDR2 ANQGSEA come from the germline V gene. The CDR3 extends over 14 amino acids. The DNA for the CDR3 is TGCAGCGCCCGGACCGGGACAGGCACAGATACGCAGTATTTT. Its protein product is CSARTGTGTDTQYF.

This clonotype was counted at least ten times. V usage is TRBV10-3 and J usage is TRBJ2-3, with D perhaps TRBD1 (5 bases). This CDR3 contains 13 residues. V dropped 10 bases and J dropped 0 bases, with 11 bases sitting between them. The germline V gene encodes CDR1 ENHRY and CDR2 SYGVKD. The CDR3 is CATDSPSTDTQYF. The DNA for the CDR3 is TGTGCCACAGACAGTCCGAGCACAGATACGCAGTATTTT.

This clonotype was recorded at least ten times. The rearrangement links TRBV6-1 to TRBJ2-3, with D hard to call. V lost 3 bases, J lost 5 bases, and 12 bases lay in between. Germline V gene data show CDR1 as MNHNS and CDR2 as SASEGT. The CDR3 loop spans 14 amino acids. The CDR3 DNA reads as TGTGCCAGCAGTGACGCCTCCGGAGTAGATACGCAGTATTTT. It specifies CASSDASGVDTQYF.

This rearrangement joins TRBV20-1 to TRBJ1-2; TRBD1 matches 11 bases. V lost 3 bases to trimming and J lost 4 bases; unmatched junction nucleotides: 4. CDR1 is DFQATT and CDR2 is SNEGSKA in the germline V gene (reference sequence). The CDR3 runs to 14 residues. CDR3 nucleotides: TGCAGTGCTAGCAGAGGACAGGGGGCCTATGGCTACACCTTC. It translates to CSASRGQGAYGYTF.

The V gene is TRBV4-1, the J gene TRBJ2-3; 9 positions agree with TRBD2. CDR1 and CDR2 from the germline V gene are MGHRA and YSYEKL. The CDR3 extends over 16 amino acids. Unmatched junction bases numbered 10, after V lost 7 bases and J lost 2 bases. The CDR3 sequence: CASKRGAGGYTDTQYF. CDR3 in DNA: TGCGCCAGCAAGCGGGGAGCGGGAGGCTACACAGATACGCAGTATTTT.

V gene TRBV10-3 combines with J gene TRBJ2-3; 8 nucleotides match TRBD1. The CDR3 is 14 amino acids. J gave up 5 bases and V 7 bases, and 8 bases lay outside the gene matches. The germline V gene has CDR1 ENHRY and CDR2 SYGVKD. The DNA for the CDR3 is TGTGCCATCAACCCGACAGGGGTAATAGATACGCAGTATTTT. This translates into CAINPTGVIDTQYF.

This clonotype was counted only a few times. The chain recombines TRBV24-1 with TRBJ2-7; 11 nucleotides align to TRBD2. In germline, CDR1 is KGHDR, CDR2 SFDVKD. V lost 7 bases to trimming and J lost 6 bases; unmatched junction nucleotides: 7. This CDR3 comprises 14 residues. The CDR3 sequence is CATSGTSGRGEQYF. The CDR3 coding sequence is TGTGCCACCAGCGGGACTAGCGGTCGGGGCGAGCAGTACTTC.

Many counts were recorded for this clonotype. The J gene is TRBJ2-1, the V gene TRBV7-3, with TRBD2 identical over 9 bases. J lost 4 bases, V lost 0 bases, and 4 bases had no gene match. CDR1 and CDR2 from the germline V gene are SGHTA and FQGTGA. The CDR3 totals 16 residues. CDR3 residues: CASSLTASGKYNEQFF. The CDR3 DNA is TGTGCCAGCAGCTTAACGGCTAGCGGGAAATACAATGAGCAGTTCTTC.

This clonotype came up many times. CDR3 coding DNA: TGTGCCAGCAGCTTAGTATCGGGGAACGAAAACATTCAGTACTTC. Protein sequence: CASSLVSGNENIQYF. The rearrangement joins TRBV7-2 to TRBJ2-4, with a tentative D call TRBD2 (5 bases). The CDR3 sequence is 15 residues long. The ends were cut back, 1 base at V and 5 bases at J, with 12 bases in the middle. CDR1 is SGHTA, CDR2 FQGNSA, per germline.

A note on this clonotype: This CDR3 fails to terminate in the conserved phenylalanine or tryptophan, so it likely reflects a read error. V usage is TRBV12-3 or TRBV12-4 and J usage is TRBJ2-2; a possible D gene is TRBD2 (6 bases). V lost 2 bases and J lost 5, with 18 bases in between. There are 17 residues in the CDR3. CDR3 coding DNA: TGTGCCAGCAGTTTACTCCGTGGAGGGCCGAGGACCGGGGAGCTGTTTCTT. Its protein product is CASSLLRGGPRTGELFL.

The rearrangement links TRBV7-2 to TRBJ2-3; 10 bases agree with TRBD2. The CDR3 length is 15 residues. Germline loops: CDR1 SGHTA, CDR2 FQGNSA. V shed 8 bases, J shed 5 bases, and the junction held 10 bases outside the gene matches. CDR3 in amino acids: CASGPSTSGIDTQYF. The CDR3 nucleotides read TGTGCCAGCGGCCCATCCACTAGCGGGATAGATACGCAGTATTTT.